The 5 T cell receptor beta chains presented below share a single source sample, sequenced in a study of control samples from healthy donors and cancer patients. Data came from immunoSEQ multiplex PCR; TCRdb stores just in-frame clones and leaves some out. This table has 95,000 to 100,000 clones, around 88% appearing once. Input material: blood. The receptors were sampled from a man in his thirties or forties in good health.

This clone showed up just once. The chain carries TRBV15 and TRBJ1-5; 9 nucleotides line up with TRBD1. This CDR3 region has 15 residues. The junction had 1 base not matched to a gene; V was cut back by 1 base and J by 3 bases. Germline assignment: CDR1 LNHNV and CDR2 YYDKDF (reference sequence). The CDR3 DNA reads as TGTGCCACCAGCAGAGGACAGGGGGTCAATCAGCCCCAGCATTTT. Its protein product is CATSRGQGVNQPQHF.

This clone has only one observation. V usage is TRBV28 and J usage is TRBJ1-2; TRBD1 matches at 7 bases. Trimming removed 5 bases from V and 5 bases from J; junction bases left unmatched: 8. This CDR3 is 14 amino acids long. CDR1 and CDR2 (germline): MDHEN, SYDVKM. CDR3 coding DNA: TGTGCCAGCAGTACATTAAGGGGGCCGTATGGCTACACCTTC. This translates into CASSTLRGPYGYTF.

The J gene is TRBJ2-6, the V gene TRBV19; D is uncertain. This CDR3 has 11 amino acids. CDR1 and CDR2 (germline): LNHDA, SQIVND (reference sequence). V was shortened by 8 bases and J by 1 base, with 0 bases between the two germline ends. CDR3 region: CASSGANVLTF. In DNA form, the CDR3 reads TGTGCCAGTTCTGGGGCCAACGTCCTGACTTTC.

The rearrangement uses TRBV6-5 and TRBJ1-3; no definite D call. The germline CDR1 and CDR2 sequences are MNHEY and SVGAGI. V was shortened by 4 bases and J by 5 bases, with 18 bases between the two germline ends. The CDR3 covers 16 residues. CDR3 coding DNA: TGTGCCAGCAGTTTAAGTATATCGACGACGAGAAACACCATATATTTT. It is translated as CASSLSISTTRNTIYF.

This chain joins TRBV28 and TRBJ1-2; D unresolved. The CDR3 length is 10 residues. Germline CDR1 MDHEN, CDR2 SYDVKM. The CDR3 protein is CGTEFFGYTF. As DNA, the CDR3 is TGTGGTACAGAATTTTTTGGCTACACCTTC.